This is a list of T cell receptor beta chains from one sample in a study of blood T cell repertoires in COVID-19. The repertoire was sequenced with immunoSEQ multiplex PCR; TCRdb's copy has only in-frame clones and lacks some. This sample has 200,000 or so clones, with approximately 83% found just once. The sequenced sample was peripheral blood. The source of these receptors is a woman in her twenties or thirties who had recovered from COVID-19. Each CDR3 is given with its conserved first and last residue. The D gene is left open where the match is weak. Size is omitted from some rows. Given values are once, few, many or a class for expanded clones.

size,V,D,J,CDR3,DNA
once,TRBV24-1,TRBD2,TRBJ2-1,CATSDASGRGSYNEQFF,TGTGCCACCAGTGACGCTAGCGGGAGAGGGTCCTACAATGAGCAGTTCTTC
NA,TRBV4-1,TRBD2,TRBJ2-2,CASSLTSGISGELFF,TGCGCCAGCAGCCTAACTAGCGGGATCTCCGGGGAGCTGTTTTTT
few,TRBV6-1,TRBD1,TRBJ2-7,CASSEWDRAGEQYF,TGTGCCAGCAGTGAATGGGACAGGGCGGGCGAGCAGTACTTC
NA,TRBV14,TRBD1,TRBJ1-2,CASSFRDRISAGYTF,TGTGCCAGCAGCTTTCGGGACAGGATCAGTGCTGGCTACACCTTC
NA,TRBV28,TRBD2,TRBJ2-7,CASSFGLALQYF,TGTGCCAGCAGTTTCGGACTAGCGTTGCAGTACTTC
NA,TRBV5-1,TRBD1,TRBJ1-4,CASSTLGTVNEKLFF,TGCGCCAGCAGCACCCTAGGGACAGTTAATGAAAAACTGTTTTTT
few,TRBV7-9,NA,TRBJ1-1,CASGIGDIEAFF,TGTGCCAGCGGCATTGGTGACATTGAAGCTTTCTTT
NA,TRBV29-1,TRBD1,TRBJ2-7,CSVESAGQGTYEQYF,TGCAGCGTTGAGTCGGCGGGACAGGGCACCTACGAGCAGTACTTC
NA,TRBV6-5,TRBD1,TRBJ1-2,CASRDGTGGGYTF,TGTGCCAGCAGGGACGGGACAGGGGGGGGCTACACCTTC
NA,TRBV19,TRBD2,TRBJ2-3,CASSIRREQHTQYF,TGTGCCAGTAGTATAAGGCGGGAGCAACATACGCAGTATTTT
NA,TRBV24-1,TRBD2,TRBJ2-1,CATSEGLAGSYNEQFF,TGTGCCACCAGTGAGGGACTAGCGGGCTCCTACAATGAGCAGTTCTTC
NA,TRBV2,NA,TRBJ2-3,CASHSDRADTQYF,TGTGCCAGCCATAGCGACCGGGCAGATACGCAGTATTTT
once,TRBV11-3,TRBD2,TRBJ2-3,CASSLRTSEDTQYF,TGTGCCAGCAGCTTAAGGACTAGTGAAGATACGCAGTATTTT
once,TRBV2,NA,TRBJ1-1,CASSEGGVVTEAFF,TGTGCCAGCAGTGAAGGGGGGGTAGTCACTGAAGCTTTCTTT
NA,TRBV29-1,NA,TRBJ2-5,CSVEERAGETQYF,TGCAGCGTTGAAGAGAGGGCGGGAGAGACCCAGTACTTC
NA,TRBV28,NA,TRBJ1-1,CASSLWNGREGNTEAFF,TGTGCCAGCAGTTTATGGAACGGGAGGGAGGGGAACACTGAAGCTTTCTTT
NA,TRBV29-1,NA,TRBJ1-1,CSVEGLGQGNTEAFF,TGCAGCGTTGAGGGATTGGGGCAGGGTAACACTGAAGCTTTCTTT
NA,TRBV4-1,TRBD2,TRBJ2-5,CASSQGHSGIETQYF,TGCGCCAGCAGCCAGGGCCATAGCGGGATAGAGACCCAGTACTTC
NA,TRBV27,NA,TRBJ1-2,CASSWGPANYGYTF,TGTGCCAGCAGTTGGGGCCCGGCTAACTATGGCTACACCTTC
NA,TRBV10-1,TRBD2,TRBJ2-3,CASSRTSGRATESTDTQYF,TGCGCCAGCAGTCGGACTAGCGGGAGGGCAACAGAGAGCACAGATACGCAGTATTTT
NA,TRBV28,NA,TRBJ2-7,CASSPDLEWNSYEQYF,TGTGCCAGCAGTCCCGACTTGGAATGGAACTCCTACGAGCAGTACTTC
NA,TRBV12-3/TRBV12-4,NA,TRBJ2-7,CASSLSPPYEQYF,TGTGCCAGCAGTTTGTCTCCCCCCTACGAGCAGTACTTC
NA,TRBV2,NA,TRBJ2-4,CASSPQWLGVRGEDIQYF,TGTGCCAGCAGTCCCCAATGGTTAGGGGTCCGCGGGGAGGACATTCAGTACTTC
NA,TRBV13,NA,TRBJ1-1,CASRYGWDGGRTEAFF,TGTGCCAGCCGGTATGGGTGGGACGGAGGGCGAACTGAAGCTTTCTTT
NA,TRBV7-9,NA,TRBJ1-1,CASSNSTLNTEAFF,TGTGCCAGCAGTAACAGCACTTTGAACACTGAAGCTTTCTTT
NA,TRBV7-3,TRBD1,TRBJ2-7,CASSLTGGQGYEQYF,TGTGCCAGCAGCTTAACTGGGGGACAGGGGTACGAGCAGTACTTC
once,TRBV4-2,NA,TRBJ2-7,CASSQDPGTYEQYF,TGTGCCAGCAGCCAAGATCCGGGAACCTACGAGCAGTACTTC
NA,TRBV6-5,NA,TRBJ2-2,CASTLPTVNTGELFF,TGTGCCAGCACCCTTCCGACTGTTAACACCGGGGAGCTGTTTTTT
NA,TRBV7-2,NA,TRBJ1-3,CASSLKSSGNTIYF,TGTGCCAGCAGCTTAAAGAGCTCTGGAAACACCATATATTTT
NA,TRBV28,TRBD1,TRBJ1-2,CASSPPGGDYGYTF,TGTGCCAGCAGTCCCCCAGGGGGCGACTATGGCTACACCTTC
NA,TRBV3-1/TRBV3-2,NA,TRBJ1-2,CASSLQPRYGYTF,TGTGCCAGCAGCTTACAACCCAGGTATGGCTACACCTTC
NA,TRBV11-1,TRBD1,TRBJ2-5,CASSPRSGGAETQYF,TGTGCCAGCAGCCCCCGCTCAGGGGGCGCCGAGACCCAGTACTTC
NA,TRBV6-5,TRBD1,TRBJ2-7,CASSSTGTGTEQYF,TGTGCCAGCAGTTCCACCGGGACAGGGACCGAGCAGTACTTC
NA,TRBV14,TRBD1,TRBJ2-1,CASSQWTGGINEQFF,TGTGCCAGCAGCCAATGGACAGGGGGCATCAATGAGCAGTTCTTC
once,TRBV7-9,TRBD1,TRBJ1-2,CASSLVGQAQNGYTF,TGTGCCAGCAGCTTAGTGGGACAGGCTCAAAATGGCTACACCTTC
NA,TRBV15,NA,TRBJ1-1,CATSRDQGLRTEAFF,TGTGCCACCAGCAGGGATCAGGGTTTAAGGACTGAAGCTTTCTTT
once,TRBV13,TRBD1,TRBJ1-1,CASSSRLQGDTEAFF,TGTGCCAGCAGCTCCCGATTACAGGGGGACACTGAAGCTTTCTTT
NA,TRBV7-6,NA,TRBJ1-1,CASSGYREGKAFF,TGTGCCAGCAGCGGATACAGGGAGGGGAAAGCTTTCTTT
NA,TRBV28,NA,TRBJ1-2,CASRPDTNYGYTF,TGTGCCAGCAGACCCGACACTAACTATGGCTACACCTTC
once,TRBV7-2,TRBD2,TRBJ2-2,CASSSTGTITGELFF,TGTGCCAGCAGCTCCACCGGGACTATCACCGGGGAGCTGTTTTTT
NA,TRBV21-1,NA,TRBJ2-7,CASSKALTLGGEQYF,TGTGCCAGCAGCAAAGCGCTGACGCTAGGGGGCGAGCAGTACTTC
NA,TRBV6-5,NA,TRBJ1-5,CASSYSLRQTNQPQHF,TGTGCCAGCAGTTACTCCCTTAGACAGACTAATCAGCCCCAGCATTTT
NA,TRBV2,NA,TRBJ2-7,CASRLLAYEQYF,TGTGCCAGCAGGCTACTAGCTTACGAGCAGTACTTC
NA,TRBV19,TRBD1,TRBJ2-7,CASRQGQGPAYEQYF,TGTGCCAGTAGGCAGGGACAGGGGCCAGCCTACGAGCAGTACTTC
NA,TRBV11-2,NA,TRBJ1-1,CASSLTSGAAEAFF,TGTGCCAGCAGCCTCACTTCAGGGGCTGCTGAAGCTTTCTTT
NA,TRBV5-1,TRBD1,TRBJ2-5,CASTESTGAETQYF,TGCGCCAGCACGGAATCTACAGGGGCGGAGACCCAGTACTTC
NA,TRBV29-1,TRBD2,TRBJ2-5,CSVGGGNEKETQYF,TGCAGCGTCGGGGGGGGAAACGAAAAAGAGACCCAGTACTTC
NA,TRBV27,NA,TRBJ2-7,CASSTGYYEQYF,TGTGCCAGCAGTACAGGGTACTACGAGCAGTACTTC
few,TRBV7-9,NA,TRBJ1-5,CASSPKEGSNQPQHF,TGTGCCAGCAGCCCCAAGGAGGGAAGCAATCAGCCCCAGCATTTT
NA,TRBV3-1/TRBV3-2,NA,TRBJ2-1,CASSQDRAGKQFF,TGTGCCAGCAGCCAAGATAGGGCCGGGAAACAGTTCTTC
NA,TRBV29-1,NA,TRBJ2-3,CSALEDTQYF,TGCAGCGCCTTAGAAGATACGCAGTATTTT
NA,TRBV28,NA,TRBJ2-1,CASSHLVIQGSNEQFF,TGTGCCAGCAGCCACCTCGTTATACAGGGAAGTAATGAGCAGTTCTTC
once,TRBV30,TRBD1,TRBJ2-3,CACITGAGDTQYF,TGTGCCTGTATTACAGGGGCGGGAGATACGCAGTATTTT
NA,TRBV5-5,TRBD2,TRBJ2-7,CASSLSLGRFSYEQYF,TGTGCCAGCAGCTTGTCGCTCGGGAGGTTCTCCTACGAGCAGTACTTC